This TCR beta chain derives from a study of blood T cell repertoires in COVID-19. Study-wide context: Acute and convalescent COVID-19 specimens originated in the United States, Italy and Spain. Nucleic acid was either cDNA or gDNA, and it came from T cells, B-cell-depleted T cells, or PBMCs.

CDR1 and CDR2 from the germline V gene are MDHEN and SYDVKM. After removal of 6 bases from V and 7 bases from J, the junction contained 11 bases not matched to a gene. CDR3 length: 16 amino acids. Produced via immunoSEQ multiplex PCR; TCRdb's table is partial and in-frame only. The sample includes 250,000 to 350,000 clones, about 83% of them seen just once. This clone was observed a few times. The clonotype originates from a woman in her forties or fifties with acute or convalescent COVID-19. The rearrangement uses TRBV28 and TRBJ2-1, with 11 bases matching TRBD1. The sequenced sample consisted of peripheral blood. CDR3 loop: CASRRTGTGGTNEQFF. The CDR3 coding sequence is TGTGCCAGCAGACGCACCGGGACAGGGGGGACGAATGAGCAGTTCTTC.